Listed below are T cell receptor beta chains from one sample, sequenced in a study of blood T cell repertoires in COVID-19. Produced via immunoSEQ multiplex PCR; TCRdb's table is partial and in-frame only. The table includes some 330,000 clones, over 70% detected once. Sequenced input: PBMCs or T cells enriched from blood (not recorded which). The receptors here all came from a young man who had recovered from COVID-19. The CDR3 runs from the conserved cysteine through the conserved F or W. Each record gives: D gene, clone size, V gene, J gene, CDR3 DNA, CDR3 protein. D genes are given only for firm matches. Expanded clones are given a class, and other clones once, few, many or no size at all.

d_call: .
clone_size: .
v_call: TRBV28
j_call: TRBJ1-6
cdr3_nt: TGTGCCAGCTCAACAGGAGCGAATTCACCCCTCCACTTT
cdr3_aa: CASSTGANSPLHF

d_call: TRBD2
clone_size: .
v_call: TRBV27
j_call: TRBJ2-7
cdr3_nt: TGTGCCAGCAGTTTATCACTAGCGGGGGCCTACGAGCAGTACTTC
cdr3_aa: CASSLSLAGAYEQYF

d_call: .
clone_size: .
v_call: TRBV28
j_call: TRBJ1-1
cdr3_nt: TGTGCCAGCAGTCTCGGGTTTTTACTGAACACTGAAGCTTTCTTT
cdr3_aa: CASSLGFLLNTEAFF

d_call: TRBD1
clone_size: .
v_call: TRBV27
j_call: TRBJ1-1
cdr3_nt: TGTGCCAGCAGTTTATTGACAGGGGGTCGGAGCACTGAAGCTTTCTTT
cdr3_aa: CASSLLTGGRSTEAFF

d_call: TRBD1
clone_size: few
v_call: TRBV5-8
j_call: TRBJ1-5
cdr3_nt: TGTGCCAGCACCCCCTACTTGACAGGGGGAAGTCAGCCCCAGCATTTT
cdr3_aa: CASTPYLTGGSQPQHF

d_call: TRBD1
clone_size: once
v_call: TRBV5-1
j_call: TRBJ2-2
cdr3_nt: TGCGCCAGCCGGACAGGGGAGAGGACCGGGGAGCTGTTTTTT
cdr3_aa: CASRTGERTGELFF

d_call: .
clone_size: .
v_call: TRBV24-1
j_call: TRBJ2-1
cdr3_nt: TGTGCCACCAGTGACCCGACAGGCCCCTACAATGAGCAGTTCTTC
cdr3_aa: CATSDPTGPYNEQFF

d_call: TRBD2
clone_size: .
v_call: TRBV13
j_call: TRBJ2-5
cdr3_nt: TGTGCCAGCAGCTTACGGCCAGCGGGGGGACAAGAGACCCAGTACTTC
cdr3_aa: CASSLRPAGGQETQYF

d_call: .
clone_size: .
v_call: TRBV11-3
j_call: TRBJ1-1
cdr3_nt: TGTGCCAGCAGCTTAGGTGACAGCGCGGTTTTCTTT
cdr3_aa: CASSLGDSAVFF

d_call: .
clone_size: .
v_call: TRBV10-2
j_call: TRBJ1-6
cdr3_nt: TGCGCCAGCAGCGGGGGTAATTCACCCCTCCACTTT
cdr3_aa: CASSGGNSPLHF

d_call: TRBD1
clone_size: few
v_call: TRBV5-1
j_call: TRBJ1-5
cdr3_nt: TGCGCCAGCAGCCTGACTGGACAGGCGAATCAGCCCCAGCATTTT
cdr3_aa: CASSLTGQANQPQHF

d_call: .
clone_size: .
v_call: TRBV2
j_call: TRBJ2-5
cdr3_nt: TGTGCCAGCAGTGAGGGCGTATTAGGGGTTGAGACCCAGTACTTC
cdr3_aa: CASSEGVLGVETQYF

d_call: .
clone_size: .
v_call: TRBV6-1
j_call: TRBJ2-7
cdr3_nt: TGTGCCAGCAGTGAAGAAGTCGCAGCCTACGAGCAGTACTTC
cdr3_aa: CASSEEVAAYEQYF

d_call: .
clone_size: .
v_call: TRBV11-2
j_call: TRBJ2-7
cdr3_nt: TGTGCCAGCAGCTTAGTGGCAGGGAAGGATGAGCAGTACTTC
cdr3_aa: CASSLVAGKDEQYF

d_call: .
clone_size: .
v_call: TRBV28
j_call: TRBJ1-1
cdr3_nt: TGTGCCAGCAGTTTACCCTCAGGGGACACTGAAGCTTTCTTT
cdr3_aa: CASSLPSGDTEAFF

d_call: .
clone_size: .
v_call: TRBV19
j_call: TRBJ2-2
cdr3_nt: TGTGCCAGTAGTCCCGGGTACACCGGGGAGCTGTTTTTT
cdr3_aa: CASSPGYTGELFF

d_call: .
clone_size: .
v_call: TRBV11-1
j_call: TRBJ2-3
cdr3_nt: TGTGCCAGCAGCTTAGGACATCCCACAGATACGCAGTATTTT
cdr3_aa: CASSLGHPTDTQYF

d_call: TRBD1
clone_size: .
v_call: TRBV19
j_call: TRBJ1-2
cdr3_nt: TGTGCCAGTAGTATTAGGGACAGCAACTATGGCTACACCTTC
cdr3_aa: CASSIRDSNYGYTF

d_call: TRBD1
clone_size: .
v_call: TRBV28
j_call: TRBJ1-5
cdr3_nt: TGTGCCAGCAGTTTAGGGACAGGGGCCAATCAGCCCCAGCATTTT
cdr3_aa: CASSLGTGANQPQHF

d_call: TRBD2
clone_size: .
v_call: TRBV7-8
j_call: TRBJ2-1
cdr3_nt: TGTGCCAGCAGCTCCCCTTCCGCTAGCGGCAATGAGCAGTTCTTC
cdr3_aa: CASSSPSASGNEQFF

d_call: .
clone_size: .
v_call: TRBV18
j_call: TRBJ1-1
cdr3_nt: TGTGCCAGCTCATCCGACAGGACGGGTGTCACTGAAGCTTTCTTT
cdr3_aa: CASSSDRTGVTEAFF

d_call: .
clone_size: .
v_call: TRBV7-8
j_call: TRBJ1-4
cdr3_nt: TGTGCCAGCAGCTTAGCCGGGGCTAATGAAAAACTGTTTTTT
cdr3_aa: CASSLAGANEKLFF

d_call: TRBD1
clone_size: few
v_call: TRBV28
j_call: TRBJ2-1
cdr3_nt: TGTGCCAGCAGTCTCAGGGGACAGGGGGCGGGTGAGCAGTTCTTC
cdr3_aa: CASSLRGQGAGEQFF